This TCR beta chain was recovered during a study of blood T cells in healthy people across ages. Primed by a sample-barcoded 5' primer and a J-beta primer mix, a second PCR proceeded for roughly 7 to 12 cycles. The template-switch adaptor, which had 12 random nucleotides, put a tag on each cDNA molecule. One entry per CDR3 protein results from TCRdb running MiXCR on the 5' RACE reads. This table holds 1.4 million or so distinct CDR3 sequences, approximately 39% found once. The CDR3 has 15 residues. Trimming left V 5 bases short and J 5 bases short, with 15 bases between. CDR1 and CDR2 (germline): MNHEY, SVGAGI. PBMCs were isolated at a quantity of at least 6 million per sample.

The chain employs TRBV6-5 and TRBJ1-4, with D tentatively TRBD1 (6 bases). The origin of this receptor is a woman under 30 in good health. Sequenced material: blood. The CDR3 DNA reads TGTGCCAGCAGTCCCCACCGGGACATGAATGAAAAACTGTTTTTT. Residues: CASSPHRDMNEKLFF.